This T cell receptor beta chain was documented in a study of human T cells and chemical hapten exposure. MiXCR was run by TCRdb on the RACE reads, yielding one entry per CDR3 protein. The sample yields roughly 180,000 distinct CDR3 sequences, 20% to 25% seen once. The CDR3 has 14 residues. V lost 3 bases to trimming and J lost 2 bases, with 14 bases between them. CDR1 is DFQATT, CDR2 SNEGSKA, per germline (reference sequence). The time point here: patch test 1, 2 weeks after DPC sensitization. Sample treatment: therapeutic diphenylcyclopropenone sensitization with weekly scalp DPC. This clonotype turned up a few times.

Sequencing was performed on whole blood, taken in connection with sensitization to the hapten diphenylcyclopropenone (DPC). This receptor was obtained from a woman aged 45-59 years with alopecia areata. Some clones in this sample may be carry-over from other donors' samples. V is TRBV20-1 and J is TRBJ2-7; D is uncertain. CDR3 nucleotide sequence: TGCAGTGCTAGGGTGACTGACACGGCCTACGAGCAGTACTTC. It translates to CSARVTDTAYEQYF.